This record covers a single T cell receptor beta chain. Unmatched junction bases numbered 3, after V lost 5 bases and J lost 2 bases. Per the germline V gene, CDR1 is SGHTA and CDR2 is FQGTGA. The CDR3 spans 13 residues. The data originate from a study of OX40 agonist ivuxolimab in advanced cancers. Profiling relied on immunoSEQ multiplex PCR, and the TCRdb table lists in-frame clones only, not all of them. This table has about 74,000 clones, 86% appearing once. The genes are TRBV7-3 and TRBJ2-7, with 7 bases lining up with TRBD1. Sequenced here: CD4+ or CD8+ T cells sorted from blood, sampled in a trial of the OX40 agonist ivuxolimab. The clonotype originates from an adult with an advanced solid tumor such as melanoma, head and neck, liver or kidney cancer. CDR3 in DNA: TGTGCCAGCAGCCTTGGGACAGCCTACGAGCAGTACTTC. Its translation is CASSLGTAYEQYF.